A single sample is the source of the 14 T cell receptor beta chains below, sequenced in a study of blood T cells in healthy people across ages (dated by TCRdb to between 2014 and 2016). Libraries were constructed by 5' RACE. A second PCR of about 6 to 11 cycles was performed with a sample-barcoded 5' primer and a J-beta primer mix. In TCRdb, the public reads were trimmed at Q25 with fastp and aligned with MiXCR, with productive beta chains retained. Each CDR3 protein gets just one entry, which takes the most common genes and DNA from the rows behind it. For this sample the table gives 1.8 million or so distinct CDR3 sequences, of which approximately 39% were detected only once. The ten largest clones capture 20% to 25% of the sample. Sequencing was carried out using blood. The receptors stem from a human donor in good health.

This sequence joins TRBV5-1 and TRBJ2-3, with D perhaps matching TRBD2 (7 bases). In germline, CDR1 is SGHRS, CDR2 YFSETQ. The CDR3 is 14 amino acids. The V and J ends lost 4 bases and 2 bases respectively, with 11 bases between them. The CDR3: CASSERGHTDTQYF. The CDR3 DNA sequence: TGCGCCAGCAGCGAGCGGGGACACACAGATACGCAGTATTTT.

This clonotype came up a few times. The CDR3 bases are TGCAGTGCACCGGACAGGGGGCGAAGGCAGCCCCAGCATTTT. This codes for CSAPDRGRRQPQHF. The V and J genes are TRBV20-1 and TRBJ1-5; TRBD1 aligns across 11 bases. Germline V gene data show CDR1 as DFQATT and CDR2 as SNEGSKA (reference sequence). CDR3 length equals 14 residues. With V trimmed by 6 bases and J by 7 bases, 8 bases remained unmatched.

This clonotype was picked up one time. The rearrangement uses TRBV2 and TRBJ1-1; no clear D. CDR1 is SNHLY and CDR2 is FYNNEI in the germline V gene. The CDR3 spans 13 residues. The V and J ends lost 5 bases and 11 bases respectively, with 18 bases between them. The CDR3 here is CASSQSGPTEAFF. CDR3 sequence (DNA): TGTGCCAGCAGTCAAAGTGGTCCCACCGAGGCTTTCTTT.

This clonotype was seen a handful of times. The chain carries TRBV9 and TRBJ1-2, with D hard to call. Trimming took 3 bases from V and 8 from J, leaving 11 bases between them. The CDR3 totals 12 residues. The germline CDR1 and CDR2 sequences are SGDLS and YYNGEE. The DNA for the CDR3 is TGTGCCAGCAGCGCCGTCCCGCTCGGCTACACCTTC. Its translation is CASSAVPLGYTF.

CDR3 nucleotides: TGTGCCAGCACCGAACCGGGACAGTTTACTGAAGCTTTCTTT. Protein product: CASTEPGQFTEAFF. The chain combines TRBV11-2 with TRBJ1-1; 7 bases fit TRBD1. V shed 7 bases and J 5 bases; nucleotides not matched to a gene: 10. Germline lookup yields CDR1 SGHAT and CDR2 FQNNGV. This CDR3 has 14 amino acids.

This clonotype was observed a handful of times. The J gene is TRBJ1-1, the V gene TRBV2; TRBD1 might be the D (6 bases). The CDR3 runs 13 residues. V was pared by 3 bases and J by 7 bases, with 12 bases between. In germline, CDR1 is SNHLY, CDR2 FYNNEI. DNA of the CDR3: TGTGCCAGCAGTGATAACGCAGGGGATGAAGCTTTCTTT. This translates into CASSDNAGDEAFF.

This clonotype has more than one count but fewer than ten. The V gene is TRBV11-2, the J gene TRBJ2-5; 7 bases agree with TRBD2. Germline CDR1 is SGHAT and CDR2 is FQNNGV. CDR3 length equals 16 residues. V lost 1 base to trimming and J lost 2 bases; unmatched junction nucleotides: 7. The CDR3 region is CASSLAAAGPQETQYF. The DNA for the CDR3 is TGTGCCAGCAGCTTAGCCGCAGCGGGGCCACAAGAGACCCAGTACTTC.

V gene TRBV25-1 combines with J gene TRBJ2-4; D is unresolved. There are 11 residues in the CDR3. Germline V gene lookup returns CDR1 MGHDK and CDR2 SYGVNS. V was trimmed by 2 bases and J by 9 bases, leaving 5 bases between them. DNA for the CDR3: TGTGCCAGCAGTGAAGCGCTCATTCAGTACTTC. Protein: CASSEALIQYF.

This chain connects TRBV29-1 to TRBJ1-2; maybe TRBD1 (5 bases). Germline CDR1 is SQVTM and CDR2 is ANQGSEA. The CDR3 loop spans 14 amino acids. Trimming left V 4 bases short and J 3 bases short, with 15 bases between. The CDR3 nucleotides read TGCAGCGTTGTACGGGGGTACGACGACTATGGCTACACCTTC. Amino acids: CSVVRGYDDYGYTF.

The V call is TRBV5-1, the J call TRBJ1-1; D is unclear. The CDR3 spans 13 residues. V was trimmed by 0 bases and J by 6 bases, leaving 9 bases between them. Looked up from germline, CDR1 is SGHRS and CDR2 is YFSETQ. The CDR3 loop reads CASSLVERSEAFF. CDR3 bases: TGCGCCAGCAGCTTGGTAGAGAGGTCTGAAGCTTTCTTT.

The sample holds a few counts of this clonotype. The chain is built from TRBV4-2 and TRBJ2-1; D is uncertain. Trimming took off 0 bases at V and 5 bases at J, with 5 bases between the two ends. CDR3 length: 13 amino acids. Germline V gene sequence: CDR1 LGHNA, CDR2 YNFKEQ. In nucleotides, the CDR3 is TGTGCCAGCAGCCAAGATTGGGACAATGAGCAGTTCTTC. Translation: CASSQDWDNEQFF.

This clonotype was seen more than once but under ten times. V gene TRBV4-1 combines with J gene TRBJ1-2; no reliable D call. The CDR3 length is 13 residues. CDR1 and CDR2 from the germline V gene are MGHRA and YSYEKL. V lost 4 bases to trimming and J lost 6 bases, with 12 bases between them. CDR3 nucleotide sequence: TGCGCCAGCAGCCCCCGTGTCGGGCATGGCTACACCTTC. Translation gives CASSPRVGHGYTF.

The table lists this clonotype with a few counts. The chain is built from TRBV6-5 and TRBJ2-4; 8 bases match TRBD1. The assigned J gene may be wrong: the sequence end matches TRBJ2-7 better. The CDR3 is made up of 14 amino acids. The germline V gene encodes CDR1 MNHEY and CDR2 SVGAGI. The CDR3 coding sequence is TGTGCCAGCAGTTATAACAGGGGGGCCCACGAGCAGTACTTC. Translating it yields CASSYNRGAHEQYF.

There are a few counts of this clonotype. This rearrangement joins TRBV5-1 to TRBJ1-2, with 7 bases lining up with TRBD1. CDR3 length equals 16 residues. From germline, CDR1 is SGHRS and CDR2 YFSETQ. V lost 0 bases to trimming and J lost 2 bases; unmatched junction nucleotides: 7. The CDR3 sequence: CASSLGAGGPNYGYTF. DNA for the CDR3: TGCGCCAGCAGCTTGGGAGCAGGGGGTCCCAACTATGGCTACACCTTC.